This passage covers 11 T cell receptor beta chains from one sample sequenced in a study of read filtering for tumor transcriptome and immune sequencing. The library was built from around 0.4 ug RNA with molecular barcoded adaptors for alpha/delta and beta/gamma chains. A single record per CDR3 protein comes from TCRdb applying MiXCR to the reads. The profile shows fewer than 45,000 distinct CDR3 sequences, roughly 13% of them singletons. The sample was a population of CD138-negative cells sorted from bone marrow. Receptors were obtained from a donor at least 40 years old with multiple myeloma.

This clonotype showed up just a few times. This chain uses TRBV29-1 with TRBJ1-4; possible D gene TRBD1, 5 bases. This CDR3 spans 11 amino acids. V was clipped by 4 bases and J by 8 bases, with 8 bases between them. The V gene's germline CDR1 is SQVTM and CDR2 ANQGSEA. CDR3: CSVVEGEKLFF. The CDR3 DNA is TGCAGCGTTGTTGAGGGGGAAAAACTGTTTTTT.

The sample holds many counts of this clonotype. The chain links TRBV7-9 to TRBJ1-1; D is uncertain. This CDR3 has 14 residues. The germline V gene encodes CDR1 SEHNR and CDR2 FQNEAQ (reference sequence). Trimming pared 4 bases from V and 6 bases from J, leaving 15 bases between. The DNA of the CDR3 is TGTGCCAGCAGCTCAGGACGGATGGAGGCTGAAGCTTTCTTT. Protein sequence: CASSSGRMEAEAFF.

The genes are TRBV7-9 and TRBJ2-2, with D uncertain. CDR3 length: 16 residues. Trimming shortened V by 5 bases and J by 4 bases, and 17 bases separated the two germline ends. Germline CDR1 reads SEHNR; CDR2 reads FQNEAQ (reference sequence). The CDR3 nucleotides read TGTGCCAGCAGCCTCACACGTGCCTTTAGCACCGGGGAGCTGTTTTTT. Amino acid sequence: CASSLTRAFSTGELFF.

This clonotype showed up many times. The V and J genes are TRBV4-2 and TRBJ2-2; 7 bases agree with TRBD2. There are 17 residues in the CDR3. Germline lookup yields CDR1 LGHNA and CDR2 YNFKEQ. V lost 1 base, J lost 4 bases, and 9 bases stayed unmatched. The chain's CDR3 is CASSQAISGRGTGELFF. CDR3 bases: TGTGCCAGCAGCCAAGCCATTAGTGGGAGGGGCACCGGGGAGCTGTTTTTT.

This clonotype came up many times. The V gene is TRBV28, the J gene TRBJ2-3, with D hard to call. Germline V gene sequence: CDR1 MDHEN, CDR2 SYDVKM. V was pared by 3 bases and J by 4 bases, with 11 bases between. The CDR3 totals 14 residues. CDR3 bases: TGTGCCAGCAGTTTCTGGGCCTCCTCAGATACGCAGTATTTT. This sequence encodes CASSFWASSDTQYF.

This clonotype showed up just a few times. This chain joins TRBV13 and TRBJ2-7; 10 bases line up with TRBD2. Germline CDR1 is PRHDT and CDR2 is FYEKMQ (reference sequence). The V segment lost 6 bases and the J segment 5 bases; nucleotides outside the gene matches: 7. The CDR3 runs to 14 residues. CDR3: CASSLRLAGDEQYF. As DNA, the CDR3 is TGTGCCAGCAGTCTGCGGCTAGCGGGAGACGAGCAGTACTTC.

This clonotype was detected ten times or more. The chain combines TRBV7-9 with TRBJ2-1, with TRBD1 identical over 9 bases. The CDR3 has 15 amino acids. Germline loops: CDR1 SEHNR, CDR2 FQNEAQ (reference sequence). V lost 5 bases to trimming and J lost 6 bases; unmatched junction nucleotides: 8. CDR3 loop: CASSRPGQGLNEQFF. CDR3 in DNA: TGTGCCAGCAGCCGTCCGGGACAGGGCCTCAATGAGCAGTTCTTC.

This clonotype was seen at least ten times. The DNA for the CDR3 is TGCGCCAGCAGTAGCGGGACACAAGAGACCCAGTACTTC. This sequence encodes CASSSGTQETQYF. This chain joins TRBV5-1 and TRBJ2-5; 8 positions match TRBD2. After removal of 5 bases from V and 2 bases from J, the junction contained 2 bases not matched to a gene. This CDR3 has 13 residues. From germline, CDR1 is SGHRS and CDR2 YFSETQ.

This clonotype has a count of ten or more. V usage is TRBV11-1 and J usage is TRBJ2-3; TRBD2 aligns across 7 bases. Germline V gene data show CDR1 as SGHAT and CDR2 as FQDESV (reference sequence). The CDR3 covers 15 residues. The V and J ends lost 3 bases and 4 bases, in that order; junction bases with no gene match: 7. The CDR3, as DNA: TGTGCCAGCAGCTTTGGCGGGAGAAGTGCAGATACGCAGTATTTT. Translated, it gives CASSFGGRSADTQYF. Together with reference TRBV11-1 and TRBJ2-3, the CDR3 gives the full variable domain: EAEVAQSPRYKITEKSQAVAFWCDPISGHATLYWYRQILGQGPELLVQFQDESVVDDSQLPKDRFSAERLKGVDSTLKIQPAELGDSAMYLCASSFGGRSADTQYFGPGTRLTVL.

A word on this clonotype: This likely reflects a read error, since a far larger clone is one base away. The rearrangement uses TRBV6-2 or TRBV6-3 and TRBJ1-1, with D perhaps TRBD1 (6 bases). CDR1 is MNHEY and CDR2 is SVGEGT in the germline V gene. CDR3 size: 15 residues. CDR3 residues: CASSDSDRMNTEAFF. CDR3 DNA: TGTGCCAGCAGTGACTCGGACAGAATGAACACTGAAGCTTTCTTT.

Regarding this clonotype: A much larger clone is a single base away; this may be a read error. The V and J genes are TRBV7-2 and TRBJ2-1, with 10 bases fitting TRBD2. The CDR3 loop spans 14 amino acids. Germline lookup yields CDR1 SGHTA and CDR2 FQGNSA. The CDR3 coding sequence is TGTGCCAGCCCTGGTAGCGGGAGGTACAATGAGCAGTCCTTC. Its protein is CASPGSGRYNEQSF.